The clone carrying this TCR beta chain was picked up a small number of times. Its antigen is unknown. The V gene's germline CDR1 is DFQATT and CDR2 SNEGSKA (reference sequence). V dropped 2 bases and J dropped 1 base, with 3 bases sitting between them. The CDR3 is made up of 12 amino acids. Time point: patch test 2, 6 weeks after DPC sensitization. Treatment given: therapeutic diphenylcyclopropenone sensitization with weekly scalp DPC. TCRdb reanalysed the RACE reads using MiXCR and keeps one entry per CDR3 protein. Of roughly 96,000 distinct CDR3 sequences in the sample, over 7.5% were seen once. The source of the sample is a study of human T cells and chemical hapten exposure. Whole-study results and caveats: Sensitizing to DPC left TCRs with a frequency above 1 in 1000 unaltered.

J is TRBJ1-5 and V is TRBV20-1, with D hard to call. The sequences come from whole blood, collected in connection with sensitization to the hapten diphenylcyclopropenone (DPC). The receptor's source is a woman in her thirties or forties with alopecia areata. Some clones in this sample may be carry-over from other donors' samples. The CDR3 coding sequence is TGCAGTGCTAGACAAAGCAATCAGCCCCAGCATTTT. Amino acid sequence: CSARQSNQPQHF.